Listed below are T cell receptor beta chains from one sample, sequenced in a study of blood T cell repertoires in COVID-19. Assay: immunoSEQ multiplex PCR; the TCRdb copy retains only in-frame clones and omits some. The table shows 110,000 to 150,000 clones, with approximately 91% occurring only once. Sequencing was performed on peripheral blood. The receptors shown here come from a man in his sixties or seventies with acute or convalescent COVID-19. The CDR3 runs from the conserved cysteine through the conserved F or W. D genes are given only for firm matches. For some rows the clone size is stated as once, few or many, or as a class when expanded; others skip it.

.,TRBJ1-1,.,TRBV7-9,TGTGCCAGCAGCTTAGAGGACAAGAACACTGAAGCTTTCTTT,CASSLEDKNTEAFF
.,TRBJ2-5,.,TRBV6-5,TGTGCCAGCAGTTACTCGAAGGGGAGGCAGACCCAGTACTTC,CASSYSKGRQTQYF
.,TRBJ1-5,.,TRBV28,TGTGCCAGCAGATTGGGGGGGTCGGAAAATCAGCCCCAGCATTTT,CASRLGGSENQPQHF
.,TRBJ2-3,TRBD1,TRBV7-9,TGTGCCAGCAGGCCTACAGGGGTCCCAGATACGCAGTATTTT,CASRPTGVPDTQYF
.,TRBJ2-7,TRBD2,TRBV3-1/TRBV3-2,TGTGCCAGCAGCCGTGGCGGGAGTCTTTACGAGCAGTACTTC,CASSRGGSLYEQYF
.,TRBJ1-4,.,TRBV11-2,TGTGCCAGCAGCCCCCACGGGAATAATGAAAAACTGTTTTTT,CASSPHGNNEKLFF
.,TRBJ2-7,TRBD2,TRBV4-1,TGCGCCAGCAGCCAAGAAATCATAGCGGGGTACGAGCAGTACTTC,CASSQEIIAGYEQYF
.,TRBJ2-1,TRBD2,TRBV5-1,TGCGCCAGCAGGTCGGGAGGGCCCCACAATGAGCAGTTCTTC,CASRSGGPHNEQFF
.,TRBJ1-3,.,TRBV5-4,TGTGCCAGCAGCCGGGGGATCTCTGGAAACACCATATATTTT,CASSRGISGNTIYF
.,TRBJ1-4,TRBD1,TRBV6-6,TGTGCCAGCAGACGACAGGGAGGGGCTGAAAAACTGTTTTTT,CASRRQGGAEKLFF
.,TRBJ2-7,TRBD2,TRBV5-1,TGCGCCAGCAGCCCGGGACTAGCGGGAGGTGACGAGCAGTACTTC,CASSPGLAGGDEQYF
.,TRBJ1-2,TRBD1,TRBV12-3/TRBV12-4,TGTGCCAGCAGCCCGGGACAGAACTATGGCTACACCTTC,CASSPGQNYGYTF
.,TRBJ2-6,TRBD2,TRBV27,TGTGCCAGCAGATCTCTAGCGGGAGGGCCTTTAGGGGGGGCCAACGTCCTGACTTTC,CASRSLAGGPLGGANVLTF
.,TRBJ2-1,TRBD2,TRBV14,TGTGCCAGCAGCCAAGATTATCTCAGGGGGACTAGCGGGAGGGCCTCGTACAATGAGCAGTTCTTC,CASSQDYLRGTSGRASYNEQFF
.,TRBJ1-1,.,TRBV2,TGTGCCAGGTACAGGGTGGGGAACACTGAAGCTTTCTTT,CARYRVGNTEAFF
once,TRBJ1-2,TRBD1,TRBV6-5,TGTGCCAGCAGTTTAACCGGGACAGGGGGCTTCGAGGGCTACACCTTC,CASSLTGTGGFEGYTF
.,TRBJ1-5,.,TRBV25-1,TGTGCCAGTCAGATAAGCAATCAGCCCCAGCATTTT,CASQISNQPQHF
.,TRBJ2-2,TRBD2,TRBV5-1,TGCGCCAGCAGCTCCACCGGGACTAGCGGGGGGGCGTTTTTT,CASSSTGTSGGAFF
.,TRBJ2-4,TRBD1,TRBV19,TGTGCCAGTGAACTTGACAGGGGCAAAAACATTCAGTACTTC,CASELDRGKNIQYF
once,TRBJ1-1,.,TRBV6-6,TGTGCCAGCACCGGACAGAACACTGAAGCTTTCTTT,CASTGQNTEAFF
.,TRBJ1-2,TRBD1,TRBV6-6,TGTGCCAGCAGACCCTCGTGGGACAGGGCCTCCTATGGCTACACCTTC,CASRPSWDRASYGYTF
.,TRBJ2-1,.,TRBV7-9,TGTGCCAGCAGCACCCGTGGAGGACTCAATGAGCAGTTCTTC,CASSTRGGLNEQFF
.,TRBJ1-2,.,TRBV19,TGTGCCAGTAGTATAACGGCAGGATACTTTGATAACTATGGCTACACCTTC,CASSITAGYFDNYGYTF
.,TRBJ2-3,TRBD2,TRBV7-2,TGTGCCAGCAGTCGGTCGTCTAGCGGGACAGATACGCAGTATTTT,CASSRSSSGTDTQYF
.,TRBJ2-3,.,TRBV6-6,TGTGCCAGCAGTTATCGAGAGGGTTACGACCCCTATACGCAGTATTTT,CASSYREGYDPYTQYF
once,TRBJ2-3,TRBD1,TRBV7-9,TGTGCCAGCAGCTTCGGGGACAGGGGGCGCACAGATACGCAGTATTTT,CASSFGDRGRTDTQYF
.,TRBJ2-7,.,TRBV28,TGTGCCAGCAGCTTCCTACCCTACGAGCAGTACTTC,CASSFLPYEQYF
.,TRBJ2-7,TRBD1,TRBV2,TGTGCCAGCCAAACCGGGACAGGGCGGTACGAGCAGTACTTC,CASQTGTGRYEQYF
once,TRBJ2-7,.,TRBV11-3,TGTGCCAGCAGCTTTTCCCTGAAGCCCCCCTACGAGCAGTACTTC,CASSFSLKPPYEQYF
.,TRBJ1-6,.,TRBV6-1,TGTGCCAGCAGTGAAGAGGAGGGGAGCTCCTATAATTCACCCCTCCACTTT,CASSEEEGSSYNSPLHF
.,TRBJ1-1,.,TRBV28,TGTGCCAGCACCCGCCCCTCTCGGGTAGCTGAAGCTTTCTTT,CASTRPSRVAEAFF
.,TRBJ1-6,.,TRBV30,TGTGCCTGGATCCCGCGGGGCACCTATAATTCACCCCTCCACTTT,CAWIPRGTYNSPLHF
.,TRBJ2-2,.,TRBV5-1,TGCGCCAGCAGCCTAGGGGACTCGACGAACACCGGGGAGCTGTTTTTT,CASSLGDSTNTGELFF
.,TRBJ2-7,TRBD1,TRBV7-6,TGTGCCAGCAGCCCGCCGGGACAGGGGGCGAATGAGCAGTACTTC,CASSPPGQGANEQYF
few,TRBJ1-6,TRBD1,TRBV19,TGTGCCAGTAGTACCCGGGACAGCTATTCACCCCTCCACTTT,CASSTRDSYSPLHF
.,TRBJ2-7,.,TRBV5-6,TGTGCCAGCAGCCCAACGGGGGCCTACGAGCAGTACTTC,CASSPTGAYEQYF
.,TRBJ2-5,TRBD2,TRBV29-1,TGCAGCGTTGCTAGCGGGGCCCAAGAGACCCAGTACTTC,CSVASGAQETQYF
once,TRBJ1-3,.,TRBV3-1/TRBV3-2,TGTGCCAGCAGCCAAGAGCTGCGGGGGGCCTCTGGAAACACCATATATTTT,CASSQELRGASGNTIYF
.,TRBJ1-2,.,TRBV5-1,TGCGCCAGCAGCTTTGACGGAACCGGGGGCTACACCTTC,CASSFDGTGGYTF
.,TRBJ2-5,TRBD1,TRBV15,TGTGCCACCAGCAGAGTGACAGGGGGCAGAGAGACCCAGTACTTC,CATSRVTGGRETQYF
.,TRBJ1-5,.,TRBV5-1,TGCGCCAGCAGCTTCGAGGGAGGTGTGGGCCAGCCCCAGCATTTT,CASSFEGGVGQPQHF
.,TRBJ2-7,TRBD1,TRBV5-4,TGTGCCAGCAGCTTGGGGGGACAGGGGAGCCACGAGCAGTACTTC,CASSLGGQGSHEQYF
.,TRBJ2-3,TRBD2,TRBV28,TGTGCCAGCAGTTCAACTAGCGGGTTTTGGGGCCCAGATACGCAGTATTTT,CASSSTSGFWGPDTQYF
once,TRBJ1-6,TRBD1,TRBV2,TGTGCCAGCAGTGGGAGGACAGGGGAGAATTCACCCCTCCACTTT,CASSGRTGENSPLHF
.,TRBJ1-1,TRBD1,TRBV5-1,TGCGCCAGCAGCTCCCAGACAGGGGGCCTCACGAACACTGAAGCTTTCTTT,CASSSQTGGLTNTEAFF
.,TRBJ2-3,TRBD2,TRBV19,TGTGCCAGTAGTCCTAACGGGGGGGGGACAGATACGCAGTATTTT,CASSPNGGGTDTQYF
.,TRBJ2-1,.,TRBV6-7,TGTGCCAGCAGTTACAATACCAAGAGCTCCTACAATGAGCAGTTCTTC,CASSYNTKSSYNEQFF
.,TRBJ2-2,.,TRBV5-4,TGTGCCAGCAGAATAACGGGGAGCGGGGAGCTGTTTTTT,CASRITGSGELFF
.,TRBJ1-1,.,TRBV24-1,TGTGCCACCAGTGATAACTTAAACACTGAAGCTTTCTTT,CATSDNLNTEAFF
once,TRBJ1-1,.,TRBV6-2/TRBV6-3,TGTGCCAGCAGTTACCCGACAGAAGCTTTCTTT,CASSYPTEAFF
.,TRBJ1-3,.,TRBV19,TGTGCCAGTAGTACGCCGGGAGGGACCTTCTCTGGAAACACCATATATTTT,CASSTPGGTFSGNTIYF
.,TRBJ2-7,.,TRBV27,TGTGCCAGCAGTCCGCGGACCGCGACTATCCCCTACGAGCAGTACTTC,CASSPRTATIPYEQYF
.,TRBJ2-3,TRBD2,TRBV6-4,TGTGCCAGCAGTGACTCGTCGGGAGGCGGGACAGATACGCAGTATTTT,CASSDSSGGGTDTQYF
.,TRBJ2-2,TRBD2,TRBV6-6,TGTGCCAGCAGTTCGGGACTAGACACCGGGGAGCTGTTTTTT,CASSSGLDTGELFF